This T cell receptor (beta chain) was identified during a study of T-cell reconstitution after alpha-beta-depleted transplantation in children. Unique molecular identifiers were incorporated into the prepared TCRbeta library. TCRdb used MiXCR to reprocess the PCR reads, holding one entry per CDR3 protein. Of approximately 500,000 distinct CDR3 sequences in the sample, about 10% were seen once. The CDR3 covers 13 residues. Germline loops: CDR1 SGHRS, CDR2 YFSETQ. V gave up 2 bases and J gave up 3 bases, with 9 bases separating them. This clonotype was counted at least ten times. The receptor comes from a child aged 2-9 years with inherited bone marrow failure, due to receive a stem cell transplant. The V call is TRBV5-1, the J call TRBJ2-7; perhaps TRBD2 as D (5 bases). The starting material was PBMCs, obtained before TCRalphabeta/CD19-depleted stem cell transplant. The CDR3 nucleotides read TGCGCCAGCAGCTTCGGGGTCGACTACGAGCAGTACTTC. This codes for CASSFGVDYEQYF.